The rows below give T cell receptor beta chains drawn from one sample of a study of CD8+CD57+ T cells in acquired aplastic anemia. TCRdb fed the reads into MiXCR, producing one record per CDR3 protein. The table records about 180,000 distinct CDR3 sequences, 46% of them present only once. The sequencing input was sorted CD4+, CD8+, or CD8+CD57+ T cells (not recorded which) from PBMCs. The receptor source for this set is a human donor in good health. CDR3s include the opening cysteine and the closing phenylalanine or tryptophan. A D gene is named only where the DNA matches it firmly. The listing skips clone size in some rows; elsewhere it reads once, few, many or a size class.

CDR3 protein	CDR3 DNA	D gene	J gene	clone size	V gene	CDR3 length
CASSLDTEAFF	TGTGCCAGCAGTTTAGACACTGAAGCTTTCTTT	NA	TRBJ1-1	few	TRBV12-3/TRBV12-4	11
CAWRTPGQGPRQYF	TGTGCCTGGAGGACCCCGGGACAGGGTCCCCGTCAGTACTTC	TRBD1	TRBJ2-7	NA	TRBV30	14
CASSGPGTSGQETQYF	TGTGCCAGCAGCGGACCGGGGACTAGCGGCCAAGAGACCCAGTACTTC	TRBD2	TRBJ2-5	NA	TRBV11-3	16
CASLPGTGLTYEQYF	TGTGCCAGCCTCCCCGGGACAGGGCTCACCTACGAGCAGTACTTC	TRBD1	TRBJ2-7	NA	TRBV5-8	15
CASSPGTKQETQYF	TGTGCCAGCAGCCCCGGGACGAAACAAGAGACCCAGTACTTC	NA	TRBJ2-5	many	TRBV6-2/TRBV6-3	14
CSASLPTATNEKLFF	TGCAGTGCTAGTCTGCCGACAGCAACTAATGAAAAACTGTTTTTT	NA	TRBJ1-4	many	TRBV20-1	15
CATSSLDSGFAYNEQFF	TGTGCCACCAGCAGCTTAGATAGCGGGTTTGCCTACAATGAGCAGTTCTTC	TRBD2	TRBJ2-1	many	TRBV15	17
CASSRTGGGNQPQHF	TGTGCCAGTAGTAGGACAGGCGGCGGGAATCAGCCCCAGCATTTT	TRBD1	TRBJ1-5	many	TRBV19	15
CASSLVARLAGPYEQYF	TGTGCCAGCAGCTTAGTAGCTAGGCTAGCGGGCCCCTACGAGCAGTACTTC	TRBD2	TRBJ2-7	NA	TRBV11-1	17
CASSLTPSSEAFF	TGTGCCAGCAGCCTAACCCCCTCTTCTGAAGCTTTCTTT	NA	TRBJ1-1	NA	TRBV6-1	13
CASSTTSGRNNEQFF	TGTGCCAGCAGCACGACTAGCGGGAGGAACAATGAGCAGTTCTTC	TRBD2	TRBJ2-1	many	TRBV12-3/TRBV12-4	15
CASSRGGETRRTQYF	TGTGCCAGCAGCCGGGGAGGGGAAACTCGGCGGACGCAGTATTTT	TRBD2	TRBJ2-3	few	TRBV3-1	15
CASSPGTGYSYEQYF	TGTGCCAGCAGCCCCGGGACAGGCTACTCCTACGAGCAGTACTTC	TRBD1	TRBJ2-7	once	TRBV14	15
CASSERRAGNTEAFF	TGTGCCAGCAGTGAACGGAGGGCGGGGAACACTGAAGCTTTCTTT	NA	TRBJ1-1	NA	TRBV6-1	15
CSATTSGSGYEQYF	TGCAGTGCTACGACTAGCGGGAGTGGCTACGAGCAGTACTTC	TRBD2	TRBJ2-7	NA	TRBV20-1	14
CASSPRTDTQCF	TGTGCCAGCAGTCCCCGCACAGATACGCAGTGTTTT	NA	TRBJ2-3	NA	TRBV6-1	12
CASRAGNEQYF	TGTGCCAGCAGGGCAGGGAACGAGCAGTACTTC	NA	TRBJ2-7	NA	TRBV7-2	11
CSVQGDSGITIYF	TGCAGCGTCCAGGGAGACTCCGGAATCACCATATATTTT	NA	TRBJ1-3	NA	TRBV29-1	13
CSASPGRGTSGKETQYF	TGCAGTGCTTCCCCGGGGCGTGGGACTAGCGGGAAAGAGACCCAGTACTTC	TRBD2	TRBJ2-5	NA	TRBV20-1	17
CAISESRSYEQYF	TGTGCCATCAGTGAGTCCCGTTCCTACGAGCAGTACTTC	NA	TRBJ2-7	NA	TRBV10-3	13
CASTLDRRGYTF	TGTGCCAGCACCCTGGACAGGCGCGGCTACACCTTC	TRBD1	TRBJ1-2	NA	TRBV2	12
CASSPGLYEQYF	TGTGCCAGCAGTCCCGGGCTATACGAGCAGTACTTC	NA	TRBJ2-7	NA	TRBV2	12
CSAQKIRQDEAFF	TGCAGTGCTCAAAAAATTCGGCAGGATGAAGCTTTCTTT	NA	TRBJ1-1	many	TRBV20-1	13
CASKGVANEKLFF	TGTGCCAGCAAAGGGGTAGCTAATGAAAAACTGTTTTTT	NA	TRBJ1-4	few	TRBV28	13
CSSSLAGLGGAEQYF	TGCTCCAGCAGCTTGGCCGGACTAGGGGGGGCCGAGCAGTACTTC	NA	TRBJ2-7	few	TRBV5-1	15
CASSSAVASGYNEQFF	TGTGCCAGCAGCTCGGCAGTGGCTAGCGGCTACAATGAGCAGTTCTTC	TRBD2	TRBJ2-1	many	TRBV5-6	16
CASSLVDIGNSPLHF	TGCGCCAGCAGCCTTGTTGACATCGGGAATTCACCCCTCCACTTT	NA	TRBJ1-6	once	TRBV5-1	15
CASSWVQFNQPQHF	TGTGCCAGCAGTTGGGTACAGTTCAATCAGCCCCAGCATTTT	NA	TRBJ1-5	NA	TRBV28	14
CASSESVLGGELFF	TGCGCCAGCAGTGAGTCGGTCCTAGGCGGGGAGCTGTTTTTT	NA	TRBJ2-2	NA	TRBV10-1	14
CASKTRGNTEAFF	TGCGCCAGTAAGACAAGGGGGAACACTGAAGCTTTCTTT	NA	TRBJ1-1	NA	TRBV10-2	13
CASSRTTGTDTQYF	TGTGCCAGCAGTCGAACTACAGGCACAGATACGCAGTATTTT	NA	TRBJ2-3	NA	TRBV12-3/TRBV12-4	14
CSVVSAGWDEKLFF	TGCAGCGTTGTATCTGCAGGGTGGGATGAAAAACTGTTTTTT	NA	TRBJ1-4	few	TRBV29-1	14
CASSMFGFEQPQHF	TGTGCCAGTAGTATGTTCGGGTTTGAGCAGCCCCAGCATTTT	NA	TRBJ1-5	many	TRBV19	14
CASSQVLRGAVEAFF	TGTGCCAGCAGCCAAGTCCTCCGGGGGGCAGTTGAAGCTTTCTTT	NA	TRBJ1-1	NA	TRBV14	15
CSAHSGRSRGGYEQYF	TGCAGTGCTCATAGCGGGAGGTCCCGGGGCGGATACGAGCAGTACTTC	TRBD2	TRBJ2-7	once	TRBV20-1	16
CASSTRGLWETQYF	TGTGCCAGCAGTACCAGGGGGCTTTGGGAGACCCAGTACTTC	TRBD1	TRBJ2-5	many	TRBV12-3/TRBV12-4	14
CASSLTDAQYF	TGCGCCAGCAGCTTGACAGATGCGCAGTATTTT	NA	TRBJ2-3	NA	TRBV5-1	11
CSGGDTERYF	TGCAGCGGGGGGGACACCGAGCGGTATTTC	NA	TRBJ2-7	NA	TRBV29-1	10
CASSRDRVSNEQYF	TGTGCCAGCAGTCGTGACAGGGTTTCCAACGAGCAGTACTTC	TRBD1	TRBJ2-7	many	TRBV6-1	14
CAISDPRNGETQYF	TGTGCCATCAGTGATCCCAGGAATGGGGAGACCCAGTACTTC	NA	TRBJ2-5	many	TRBV10-3	14
CAWSGTGVQYF	TGTGCCTGGAGCGGGACAGGGGTGCAGTACTTC	TRBD1	TRBJ2-7	NA	TRBV30	11
CASSPGSYEQYF	TGTGCCAGCAGCCCAGGGTCCTACGAGCAGTACTTC	NA	TRBJ2-7	NA	TRBV7-2	12